The 13 T cell receptor beta chains below all came from one sample that was sequenced in a study of CD8 T cells in Susac syndrome. RNA was extracted with the RNeasy kit, and a quantity of roughly 0.45 to 1 ug was reverse transcribed using random hexamers. TCRdb re-called the immunoSEQ multiplex PCR reads through MiXCR, storing one row per CDR3 protein. The sample lists 250,000 to 350,000 distinct CDR3 sequences; roughly 94% were seen once. The sample was CD4+ T cells from PBMCs. These receptors were taken from a human donor with multiple sclerosis.

This clonotype has only one observation. J is TRBJ2-1 and V is TRBV14; perhaps TRBD1 as D (5 bases). The CDR3 runs 14 residues. Germline lookup yields CDR1 SGHDN and CDR2 FVKESK. The germline V and J ends were trimmed by 0 bases and 6 bases, with 9 bases remaining between them. The CDR3 coding sequence is TGTGCCAGCAGCCAAGATTGGGGCAGCAATGAGCAGTTCTTC. This translates into CASSQDWGSNEQFF.

This clonotype was counted a few times. The gene calls are TRBV29-1 and TRBJ2-7; 9 bases agree with TRBD2. The CDR3 extends over 14 amino acids. V gave up 4 bases and J gave up 2 bases; unmatched junction bases: 6. In germline, CDR1 is SQVTM, CDR2 ANQGSEA. This CDR3 is CSVVVAGGPYEQYF. Here the CDR3 DNA reads TGCAGCGTTGTTGTGGCGGGAGGGCCCTACGAGCAGTACTTC.

The V and J genes are TRBV5-1 and TRBJ2-2; D remains ambiguous. V was pared by 2 bases and J by 3 bases, with 11 bases between. The CDR3 consists of 15 residues. The V gene's germline CDR1 is SGHRS and CDR2 YFSETQ. For the CDR3, the DNA is TGCGCCAGCAGCTTTCCCAGCATGGACACCGGGGAGCTGTTTTTT. This codes for CASSFPSMDTGELFF.

The CDR3 nucleotides read TGTGCCAGCAGGAGATTTTCCGGGGAGCTGTTTTTT. Translating it yields CASRRFSGELFF. This chain uses TRBV3-1 with TRBJ2-2; D uncertain. CDR1 and CDR2 (germline): LGHDT, YNNKEL (reference sequence). This CDR3 is 12 amino acids long. V dropped 6 bases and J dropped 6 bases, with 8 bases sitting between them.

The chain recombines TRBV5-1 with TRBJ1-2; D is possibly TRBD1 (6 bases). The CDR3 contains 16 residues. The germline V gene encodes CDR1 SGHRS and CDR2 YFSETQ. The ends were cut back, 0 bases at V and 4 bases at J, with 16 bases in the middle. In DNA form, the CDR3 reads TGCGCCAGCAGCTTGGCCCCGCTAACAGGGAGCTATGGCTACACCTTC. This codes for CASSLAPLTGSYGYTF.

The rearrangement joins TRBV7-9 to TRBJ2-3; no clear D gene. Looked up from germline, CDR1 is SEHNR and CDR2 is FQNEAQ (reference sequence). Trimming cost V 4 bases and J 6 bases, with 11 bases left between them. The CDR3 runs to 13 residues. The CDR3 bases are TGTGCCAGCAGCTATGGTTTGGGGGATACGCAGTATTTT. It yields the protein CASSYGLGDTQYF.

The chain couples TRBV29-1 to TRBJ2-5; 7 bases are a match to TRBD2. The CDR3 covers 15 residues. V was clipped by 5 bases and J by 7 bases; unmatched bases: 16. Germline CDR1 and CDR2: SQVTM and ANQGSEA. The CDR3 spells CSVNWREILTGTQYF. In DNA form, the CDR3 reads TGCAGCGTTAATTGGCGGGAGATATTAACCGGGACCCAGTACTTC.

The chain recombines TRBV7-2 with TRBJ1-3, with D possibly being TRBD1 (5 bases). Per germline, CDR1 SGHTA and CDR2 FQGNSA. V was pared by 3 bases and J by 0 bases, with 9 bases between. CDR3 length: 15 residues. The CDR3 loop reads CASSFVRGSGNTIYF. The DNA for the CDR3 is TGTGCCAGCAGCTTTGTAAGGGGCTCTGGAAACACCATATATTTT.

This chain connects TRBV11-2 to TRBJ2-3, with a weak D call TRBD2 (6 bases). This CDR3 comprises 15 residues. Germline-derived CDR1 and CDR2 are SGHAT and FQNNGV. The V end was cut by 0 bases, the J end by 8 bases, with 15 bases between. The CDR3 protein is CASSLDPSGRATQYF. CDR3 sequence (DNA): TGTGCCAGCAGCTTAGATCCCAGCGGGCGCGCTACGCAGTATTTT.

This sequence joins TRBV6-1 and TRBJ1-5; unclear D gene. The V end lost 3 bases, the J end lost 3 bases, and 12 bases lay between the germline ends. CDR3 size: 15 residues. In germline, CDR1 is MNHNS, CDR2 SASEGT. The CDR3 reads CASSDRPIFNQPQHF. The CDR3 DNA reads TGTGCCAGCAGTGACAGGCCAATCTTCAATCAGCCCCAGCATTTT.

The rearrangement joins TRBV5-4 to TRBJ2-5, with D possibly being TRBD2 (5 bases). The CDR3 is 15 amino acids. CDR1 and CDR2 (germline): SGHNT, YYREEE (reference sequence). Trimming removed 2 bases at V and 6 bases at J, with 17 bases between. In DNA, the CDR3 is TGTGCCAGCAGCTTTGGATTCGACGGGGAAAAGACCCAGTACTTC. Its protein is CASSFGFDGEKTQYF.

The genes are TRBV2 and TRBJ2-6; D may be TRBD1 or TRBD2 (5 bases each). V lost 8 bases to trimming and J lost 2 bases, with 13 bases between them. There are 15 residues in the CDR3. Germline lookup yields CDR1 SNHLY and CDR2 FYNNEI. The CDR3 is CASGGDRTGANVLTF. CDR3 sequence (DNA): TGTGCCAGCGGGGGAGATAGGACTGGGGCCAACGTCCTGACTTTC. Variable domain in full (rest from reference TRBV2 and TRBJ2-6): EPEVTQTPSHQVTQMGQEVILRCVPISNHLYFYWYRQILGQKVEFLVSFYNNEISEKSEIFDDQFSVERPDGSNFTLKIRSTKLEDSAMYFCASGGDRTGANVLTFGAGSRLTVL.

The chain links TRBV20-1 to TRBJ2-7; D may be TRBD2 (6 bases). Germline V gene data show CDR1 as DFQATT and CDR2 as SNEGSKA (reference sequence). This CDR3 spans 15 amino acids. Trimming took off 3 bases at V and 2 bases at J, with 17 bases between the two ends. CDR3 in DNA: TGCAGTGCTAGTGGGGTGCCGGGGGAAGCCTACGAGCAGTACTTC. Translating gives CSASGVPGEAYEQYF.